This is a list of T cell receptor beta chains from one sample in a study of cytomegalovirus exposure and HLA in healthy donors. Repertoires were generated with immunoSEQ multiplex PCR, while TCRdb's copy carries only in-frame clones and drops some. The profile shows about 130,000 clones, 75% to 90% of them singletons. The sample was PBMCs. These receptors originate from a woman between 40 and 50 years old in good health and CMV-seronegative. Both conserved end residues are part of each CDR3. The D gene is left open where the match is weak. Clone size is given for some rows only: seen once, a few or many times, or a class if the clone is expanded.

D gene,V gene,clone size,J gene,CDR3 protein,CDR3 DNA
TRBD1,TRBV19,NA,TRBJ1-5,CASSAWTGGYSNQPQHF,TGTGCCAGTAGTGCGTGGACAGGGGGATATAGCAATCAGCCCCAGCATTTT
TRBD1,TRBV7-2,NA,TRBJ1-1,CASSLAGTGVNTEAFF,TGTGCCAGCAGCTTAGCGGGTACAGGGGTGAACACTGAAGCTTTCTTT
NA,TRBV6-6,NA,TRBJ2-1,CASSPAGFSYNEQFF,TGTGCCAGCAGTCCTGCGGGGTTCTCCTACAATGAGCAGTTCTTC
NA,TRBV5-1,NA,TRBJ2-7,CASSSREGGRYEQYF,TGCGCCAGCAGCTCCAGGGAAGGTGGCCGCTACGAGCAGTACTTC
TRBD1,TRBV4-1,few,TRBJ1-2,CASSPYDRGEWGYTF,TGCGCCAGCAGCCCCTATGACAGGGGGGAGTGGGGCTACACCTTC
TRBD1,TRBV9,NA,TRBJ1-1,CASSVKGATEAFF,TGTGCCAGCAGCGTAAAGGGGGCCACTGAAGCTTTCTTT
NA,TRBV27,NA,TRBJ2-7,CASSPGDEQYF,TGTGCCAGCAGTCCAGGGGACGAGCAGTACTTC
NA,TRBV18,NA,TRBJ1-1,CASSFPNTEAFF,TGTGCCAGCTCCTTCCCGAACACTGAAGCTTTCTTT
TRBD2,TRBV7-2,once,TRBJ2-3,CASSLAGGGALGDTQYF,TGTGCCAGCAGCTTAGCCGGCGGGGGGGCCTTAGGAGATACGCAGTATTTT
NA,TRBV7-9,NA,TRBJ2-7,CASSSGHRTYEQYF,TGTGCCAGCAGCTCCGGACACCGAACCTACGAGCAGTACTTC
TRBD1,TRBV5-1,NA,TRBJ2-7,CASSFLWDRGSEQYF,TGCGCCAGCAGCTTCCTTTGGGACAGGGGGAGCGAGCAGTACTTC
NA,TRBV29-1,NA,TRBJ1-2,CSVELPGGSYTF,TGCAGCGTTGAACTGCCAGGAGGGAGCTACACCTTC
NA,TRBV4-2,NA,TRBJ1-2,CASSQDPLGGQSKIYTF,TGTGCCAGCAGCCAGGACCCTCTGGGAGGGCAGTCAAAGATTTACACCTTC
TRBD1,TRBV4-3,NA,TRBJ2-2,CASSRGRDRNTGELFF,TGCGCCAGCAGCCGGGGCCGGGACAGGAACACCGGGGAGCTGTTTTTT
NA,TRBV2,NA,TRBJ2-6,CASSDAGANVLTF,TGTGCCAGCAGTGACGCTGGGGCCAACGTCCTGACTTTC